The 28 T cell receptor beta chains listed next were all sequenced from one sample in a study of shared clonotypes between healthy human individuals. Assay: immunoSEQ multiplex PCR; the TCRdb copy retains only in-frame clones and omits some. The sample includes over a million clones, roughly 97% seen only once; the top ten take roughly 1.2%. Material for sequencing was naive CD4+ T cells sorted from blood. Subset: CD45RA+ positively selected. These receptors all stem from a man younger than 40 in good health.

The V call is TRBV16, the J call TRBJ2-7, with TRBD1 matching over 7 bases. Germline V gene sequence: CDR1 KGHSY, CDR2 FQNENV. The CDR3 runs to 14 residues. The junction had 2 bases not matched to a gene; V was cut back by 1 base and J by 2 bases. Here the CDR3 DNA reads TGTGCCAGCAGCCAATGGACAGGAGCCTACGAGCAGTACTTC. Translation: CASSQWTGAYEQYF.

This chain joins TRBV5-1 and TRBJ1-1, with unresolved D. Germline CDR1 reads SGHRS; CDR2 reads YFSETQ. This CDR3 has 14 residues. With 3 bases removed from V and 0 bases from J, the gap between germline ends came to 9 bases. CDR3 nucleotides: TGCGCCAGCAGCTCGGCCGTCGTGAACACTGAAGCTTTCTTT. The encoded protein is CASSSAVVNTEAFF.

The chain uses TRBV11-2 and TRBJ2-7; D is uncertain. Germline CDR1 SGHAT, CDR2 FQNNGV. The CDR3 contains 14 residues. V lost 3 bases and J lost 0, with 9 bases in between. Here the CDR3 DNA reads TGTGCCAGCAGCTTTTCGGTCCTCTCCTACGAGCAGTACTTC. Its translation is CASSFSVLSYEQYF.

The chain combines TRBV7-2 with TRBJ2-7, with D tentatively TRBD2 (7 bases). The CDR3 has 15 residues. Trimming left V 1 base short and J 2 bases short, with 12 bases between. The germline CDR1 and CDR2 sequences are SGHTA and FQGNSA. As DNA, the CDR3 is TGTGCCAGCAGCTTAGGGGGGGGCAAGCCCTACGAGCAGTACTTC. Its protein product is CASSLGGGKPYEQYF.

This clone has a single count. The rearrangement uses TRBV20-1 and TRBJ2-7; D remains ambiguous. Trimming took 7 bases from V and 8 from J, leaving 9 bases between them. The CDR3 is 9 amino acids. Germline V gives CDR1 DFQATT, CDR2 SNEGSKA (reference sequence). This CDR3 is CSVGAKQYF. The CDR3 nucleotides are TGCAGTGTAGGAGCGAAGCAGTACTTC.

This clone was picked up one time. V usage is TRBV18 and J usage is TRBJ2-1; D call uncertain. Germline CDR1 and CDR2: KGHSH and LQKENI. The germline V and J ends were trimmed by 3 bases and 10 bases, with 13 bases remaining between them. The CDR3 has 13 amino acids. The CDR3 reads CASSPSLGWEQFF. In DNA form, the CDR3 reads TGTGCCAGCTCACCCTCTCTTGGCTGGGAGCAGTTCTTC.

V gene TRBV6-1 combines with J gene TRBJ2-5; D unclear. The CDR3 has 13 amino acids. The V end was cut by 6 bases, the J end by 0 bases, with 8 bases between. The V gene's germline CDR1 is MNHNS and CDR2 SASEGT. CDR3 residues: CASRFTYQETQYF. The CDR3 DNA reads as TGTGCCAGCAGATTTACGTACCAAGAGACCCAGTACTTC.

The gene calls are TRBV15 and TRBJ1-5, with a weak D call TRBD1 (5 bases). The CDR3 spans 14 residues. The V end was cut by 4 bases, the J end by 6 bases, with 13 bases between. Germline lookup yields CDR1 LNHNV and CDR2 YYDKDF (reference sequence). CDR3 nucleotides: TGTGCCACCAGCATTGGGGGGGTAGGTCAGCCCCAGCATTTT. This codes for CATSIGGVGQPQHF. The complete variable domain, with remaining parts taken from reference TRBV15 and TRBJ1-5, reads DAMVIQNPRYQVTQFGKPVTLSCSQTLNHNVMYWYQQKSSQAPKLLFHYYDKDFNNEADTPDNFQSRRPNTSFCFLDIRSPGLGDTAMYLCATSIGGVGQPQHFGDGTRLSIL.

In this sample, this clone turned up once. Here the CDR3 reads CASHGPQETQYF. CDR3 in DNA: TGTGCCAGTCACGGGCCCCAAGAGACCCAGTACTTC. This chain connects TRBV28 to TRBJ2-5; no clear D gene. The length of the CDR3 is 12 residues. V lost 9 bases, J lost 1 base, and 9 bases lay in between. The germline V gene encodes CDR1 MDHEN and CDR2 SYDVKM.

This chain joins TRBV28 and TRBJ2-1; D remains unclear. V lost 6 bases and J 9 bases, leaving 12 bases between the germline ends. CDR3 length: 12 residues. In germline, CDR1 is MDHEN, CDR2 SYDVKM. CDR3 nucleotides: TGTGCCAGCAGCCTTAGGTTTAGTGAGCAGTTCTTC. Protein sequence: CASSLRFSEQFF.

This chain links TRBV10-3 with TRBJ1-2; D gene unclear. V lost 3 bases and J 2 bases, leaving 10 bases between the germline ends. This CDR3 spans 14 amino acids. Looked up from germline, CDR1 is ENHRY and CDR2 is SYGVKD. DNA for the CDR3: TGTGCCATCAGTGACAGCCGATCAAACTATGGCTACACCTTC. Its protein is CAISDSRSNYGYTF.

This sequence joins TRBV11-3 and TRBJ2-7; TRBD1 matches at 9 bases. Per germline, CDR1 SGHNT and CDR2 YENEEA. There are 16 residues in the CDR3. V lost 5 bases, J lost 5 bases, and 13 bases stayed unmatched. CDR3: CASSPSTGTGSNEQYF. The DNA of the CDR3 is TGTGCCAGCAGCCCTTCCACCGGGACAGGGAGCAACGAGCAGTACTTC.

This sequence joins TRBV29-1 and TRBJ1-1; D remains ambiguous. The length of the CDR3 is 13 residues. In germline, CDR1 is SQVTM, CDR2 ANQGSEA. CDR3 amino acids: CSVLHRLNTEAFF. CDR3 bases: TGCAGTGTACTTCACAGACTAAACACTGAAGCTTTCTTT.

The chain has TRBV5-1 and TRBJ1-1; D unresolved. V was shortened by 3 bases and J by 3 bases, with 18 bases between the two germline ends. CDR1 SGHRS and CDR2 YFSETQ come from the germline V gene. The CDR3 sequence is 16 residues long. The CDR3 sequence: CASSWSGGGRDTEAFF. CDR3 sequence (DNA): TGCGCCAGCAGCTGGAGCGGAGGCGGGAGAGACACTGAAGCTTTCTTT.

The chain carries TRBV5-1 and TRBJ1-2; 9 nucleotides agree with TRBD1. V was clipped by 4 bases and J by 5 bases; unmatched bases: 9. The germline CDR1 and CDR2 sequences are SGHRS and YFSETQ. The length of the CDR3 is 15 residues. CDR3 nucleotides: TGCGCCAGCAGCCAGGCGGCGGGACAGGGATATGGCTACACCTTC. Protein: CASSQAAGQGYGYTF.

The chain links TRBV6-5 to TRBJ1-5, with no clear D. V was pared by 0 bases and J by 4 bases, with 7 bases between. The CDR3 is made up of 14 amino acids. Germline-derived CDR1 and CDR2 are MNHEY and SVGAGI. The CDR3 loop reads CASSYSSLNQPQHF. In DNA, the CDR3 is TGTGCCAGCAGTTACTCCAGCCTTAATCAGCCCCAGCATTTT.

About this clone itself: A read error may account for a junction end that differs from germline. The chain uses TRBV7-7 and TRBJ2-2; TRBD2 aligns across 9 bases. Germline V gene data show CDR1 as SSHAT and CDR2 as FNYEAQ (reference sequence). The CDR3 contains 18 residues. The DNA for the CDR3 is TGTGCTAGCAGCTTAGTACAGCTTAGCGGGAGGAACACCGGGGAGCTGTTTTTT. This sequence encodes CASSLVQLSGRNTGELFF.

The chain recombines TRBV9 with TRBJ2-2; D is uncertain. The V end lost 0 bases, the J end lost 3 bases, and 9 bases lay between the germline ends. Germline V lookup: CDR1 SGDLS, CDR2 YYNGEE. This CDR3 is 15 amino acids long. DNA of the CDR3: TGTGCCAGCAGCGTAGCGGCGGCGTACACCGGGGAGCTGTTTTTT. Translating it yields CASSVAAAYTGELFF. Full variable domain (remainder filled in from reference TRBV9 and TRBJ2-2): DSGVTQTPKHLITATGQRVTLRCSPRSGDLSVYWYQQSLDQGLQFLIQYYNGEERAKGNILERFSAQQFPDLHSELNLSSLELGDSALYFCASSVAAAYTGELFFGEGSRLTVL.

For this clone: This sample includes further DNA sequences coding for the same CDR3. V gene TRBV20-1 combines with J gene TRBJ1-4; D unresolved. With 2 bases removed from V and 5 bases from J, the gap between germline ends came to 3 bases. Germline V gene sequence: CDR1 DFQATT, CDR2 SNEGSKA (reference sequence). CDR3 length: 11 amino acids. The CDR3 spells CSARRNEKLFF. CDR3 DNA sequence: TGCAGTGCTAGAAGGAATGAAAAACTGTTTTTT.

V is TRBV19 and J is TRBJ2-2; perhaps TRBD2 as D (7 bases). V shed 5 bases and J shed 11 bases, with 21 bases lying between them. In germline, CDR1 is LNHDA, CDR2 SQIVND (reference sequence). There are 15 residues in the CDR3. In DNA, the CDR3 is TGTGCCAGTAGTTTCCTGGGGGGGGCACTCGGAGAGCTGTTTTTT. Its translation: CASSFLGGALGELFF.

The rearrangement uses TRBV28 and TRBJ2-1; D perhaps matches TRBD1 (6 bases). Germline lookup yields CDR1 MDHEN and CDR2 SYDVKM. This CDR3 is 17 amino acids long. Trimming stripped 6 bases from V and 1 base from J, with 19 bases between. CDR3 region: CASRQTKGQLSYNEQFF. The CDR3 nucleotides are TGTGCCAGCAGACAAACTAAGGGACAACTTTCCTACAATGAGCAGTTCTTC.

The J gene is TRBJ1-1, the V gene TRBV5-1, with D possibly matching TRBD1 (5 bases). Trimming pared 0 bases from V and 5 bases from J, leaving 11 bases between. This CDR3 comprises 14 residues. Germline CDR1 is SGHRS and CDR2 is YFSETQ. The CDR3 DNA sequence: TGCGCCAGCAGCTTGGAGGGGAGTAAGACTGAAGCTTTCTTT. It specifies CASSLEGSKTEAFF.

This chain connects TRBV19 to TRBJ1-5; TRBD1 aligns across 7 bases. V lost 5 bases, J lost 5 bases, and 12 bases stayed unmatched. This CDR3 has 16 residues. Germline loops: CDR1 LNHDA, CDR2 SQIVND (reference sequence). CDR3 loop: CASSRSPGRGDQPQHF. As DNA, the CDR3 is TGTGCCAGTAGTCGATCTCCAGGCAGGGGGGATCAGCCCCAGCATTTT. Supplemented by reference TRBV19 and TRBJ1-5, the full variable domain reads DGGITQSPKYLFRKEGQNVTLSCEQNLNHDAMYWYRQDPGQGLRLIYYSQIVNDFQKGDIAEGYSVSREKKESFPLTVTSAQKNPTAFYLCASSRSPGRGDQPQHFGDGTRLSIL.

The rearrangement uses TRBV29-1 and TRBJ1-1, with TRBD1 as a possible D gene (5 bases). The CDR3 sequence is 14 residues long. Trimming removed 3 bases at V and 1 base at J, with 12 bases between. Germline CDR1 reads SQVTM; CDR2 reads ANQGSEA. CDR3 DNA sequence: TGCAGCGTTGACTCCTGGAGGGGGAACACTGAAGCTTTCTTT. Protein sequence: CSVDSWRGNTEAFF.

The chain recombines TRBV6-1 with TRBJ2-3, with a tentative D call TRBD1 (6 bases). CDR1 is MNHNS and CDR2 is SASEGT in the germline V gene. The CDR3 contains 15 residues. Trimming cost V 3 bases and J 2 bases, with 12 bases left between them. The CDR3 is CASSDGDRNTDTQYF. Written as DNA, the CDR3 is TGTGCCAGCAGTGATGGTGACAGGAACACAGATACGCAGTATTTT.

The chain joins TRBV7-9 to TRBJ2-2; D is unclear. The CDR3 has 13 amino acids. Looked up from germline, CDR1 is SEHNR and CDR2 is FQNEAQ (reference sequence). V was shortened by 5 bases and J by 1 base, with 5 bases between the two germline ends. This CDR3 reads CASSMQNTGELFF. The CDR3 DNA reads TGTGCCAGCAGCATGCAGAACACCGGGGAGCTGTTTTTT. The entire variable domain, with the rest obtained from reference TRBV7-9 and TRBJ2-2, is as follows: DTGVSQNPRHKITKRGQNVTFRCDPISEHNRLYWYRQTLGQGPEFLTYFQNEAQLEKSRLLSDRFSAERPKGSFSTLEIQRTEQGDSAMYLCASSMQNTGELFFGEGSRLTVL.

The chain joins TRBV7-7 to TRBJ2-7; D may be TRBD1 (5 bases). This CDR3 region has 15 residues. V was cut by 5 bases and J by 3 bases, with 17 bases left in between. Germline CDR1 SSHAT, CDR2 FNYEAQ (reference sequence). The CDR3 protein is CASSLGSSGNYEQYF. In nucleotides, the CDR3 is TGTGCCAGCAGCCTAGGATCTTCAGGGAACTACGAGCAGTACTTC.

V and J are TRBV6-6 and TRBJ2-7; D remains unclear. The germline CDR1 and CDR2 sequences are MNHNY and SVGAGI (reference sequence). The CDR3 loop spans 13 amino acids. The V end lost 6 bases, the J end lost 0 bases, and 9 bases lay between the germline ends. CDR3: CASRRGISYEQYF. The CDR3 coding sequence is TGTGCCAGCAGGCGAGGCATCTCCTACGAGCAGTACTTC.